Listed here are 19 T cell receptor beta chains from one sample, sequenced in a study of blood T cells in healthy people across ages. A second PCR, run for about 7 to 11 cycles, used a sample-barcoded 5' primer plus a J-beta primer mix. TCRdb recomputed calls from the 5' RACE reads with MiXCR, one row per CDR3 protein. The sample holds about 1.5 million distinct CDR3 sequences; about 40% are singletons and the top ten take around 8%. Source material: blood. These receptors all come from a young woman in good health.

The CDR3 DNA reads TGTGCCAGCAGCTGGCGGTCTATGGGCTACGAGCAGTACTTC. Protein: CASSWRSMGYEQYF. This sequence joins TRBV14 and TRBJ2-7; no firm D call. In germline, CDR1 is SGHDN, CDR2 FVKESK. Deletions cut 5 bases from V and 3 bases from J, with 14 bases between. This CDR3 has 14 residues.

The V and J genes are TRBV2 and TRBJ2-1; 9 positions agree with TRBD2. The CDR3 totals 18 residues. V gave up 4 bases and J gave up 0 bases; unmatched junction bases: 10. Germline V gene lookup returns CDR1 SNHLY and CDR2 FYNNEI. The CDR3 region has the DNA TGTGCCAGCAGTGCTCTAGTCGGCGGGAGGGACTCCTACAATGAGCAGTTCTTC. This gives the protein CASSALVGGRDSYNEQFF.

In the case of this clonotype: Germline is not matched at one junction end, which may reflect a read error. The J gene is TRBJ2-2, the V gene TRBV4-1; a possible D gene is TRBD2 (5 bases). The CDR3 length is 15 residues. In germline, CDR1 is MGHRA, CDR2 YSYEKL. CDR3 in amino acids: CASSQERQNTGKLFF. CDR3 nucleotides: TGCGCCAGCAGCCAAGAGAGGCAGAACACCGGGAAGCTGTTTTTT.

This clonotype occurred a few times. The chain employs TRBV7-9 and TRBJ2-1; D might be TRBD2 (6 bases). CDR1 and CDR2 (germline): SEHNR, FQNEAQ (reference sequence). Trimming stripped 2 bases from V and 4 bases from J, with 18 bases between. CDR3 length equals 17 residues. The chain's CDR3 is CASSLTRGSGGYNEQFF. The DNA of the CDR3 is TGTGCCAGCAGCTTAACCCGGGGTAGCGGAGGTTACAATGAGCAGTTCTTC.

CDR3 protein: CASSEEGTYYEQYF. The CDR3 DNA reads TGTGCCAGCAGTGAAGAAGGGACTTACTACGAGCAGTACTTC. The chain carries TRBV2 and TRBJ2-7; tentative D call: TRBD2 (6 bases). The V end lost 1 base, the J end lost 3 bases, and 10 bases lay between the germline ends. CDR3 length: 14 residues. The V gene's germline CDR1 is SNHLY and CDR2 FYNNEI.

This clonotype appeared a few times. In DNA form, the CDR3 reads TGTGCCAGCAGTGAGGGACCCAGGGGCTATGGCTACACCTTC. Its protein product is CASSEGPRGYGYTF. This chain joins TRBV2 and TRBJ1-2, with D possibly TRBD1 on 6 matching bases. CDR1 SNHLY and CDR2 FYNNEI come from the germline V gene. Trimming cost V 3 bases and J 4 bases, with 12 bases left between them. The length of the CDR3 is 14 residues.

The CDR3 loop is CASSFNGYLRETQYF. The CDR3 DNA reads as TGCGCCAGCAGCTTCAACGGCTACCTACGGGAGACCCAGTACTTC. The chain employs TRBV5-1 and TRBJ2-5; the D is unclear. V shed 2 bases and J shed 5 bases, with 16 bases lying between them. CDR3 length: 15 residues. The germline gives CDR1 SGHRS, CDR2 YFSETQ.

The genes are TRBV4-2 and TRBJ2-5; D perhaps matches TRBD2 (5 bases). Gene TRBJ2-1 matches the end of the DNA better, so the J call may be wrong. Germline CDR1 is LGHNA and CDR2 is YNFKEQ. This CDR3 has 13 amino acids. The chain's CDR3 is CASSQDSGETQFF. The CDR3 coding sequence is TGTGCCAGCAGCCAAGATTCCGGGGAGACCCAGTTCTTC.

This chain uses TRBV2 with TRBJ2-1; 9 bases are shared with TRBD2. CDR3 length: 16 amino acids. Trimming took 0 bases from V and 10 from J; bases not matched to a gene: 10. CDR1 is SNHLY and CDR2 is FYNNEI in the germline V gene. CDR3 bases: TGTGCCAGCAGTGAAGCGGATAGCGGGGGAATAGGGGAGCAGTTCTTC. Protein: CASSEADSGGIGEQFF.

V usage is TRBV2 and J usage is TRBJ2-7, with 8 positions matching TRBD1. The CDR3 is 17 amino acids. V was pared by 3 bases and J by 2 bases, with 12 bases of the junction left unmatched. Germline loops: CDR1 SNHLY, CDR2 FYNNEI. The CDR3 nucleotides read TGTGCCAGCAGTGAGAGCCTAACGGACAGGGAACCCTACGAGCAGTACTTC. Protein product: CASSESLTDREPYEQYF.

This clonotype was picked up a small number of times. This chain joins TRBV6-5 and TRBJ2-7; D is ambiguous. The J call may be wrong; the DNA end is better matched by TRBJ2-5. The germline CDR1 and CDR2 sequences are MNHEY and SVGAGI. CDR3 length: 11 residues. The CDR3 coding sequence is TGTGCCAGCAGTTATTTCAAGACCCAGTACTTC. Translating gives CASSYFKTQYF.

V is TRBV28 and J is TRBJ2-7; 8 nucleotides line up with TRBD1. Germline CDR1 and CDR2: MDHEN and SYDVKM. The CDR3 totals 16 residues. The junction had 9 bases not matched to a gene; V was cut back by 5 bases and J by 0 bases. DNA of the CDR3: TGTGCCAGCAGTCCTCTTGGGGACAGGAGCTCCTACGAGCAGTACTTC. It yields the protein CASSPLGDRSSYEQYF.

This chain joins TRBV2 and TRBJ2-7; D uncertain. The CDR3 is made up of 12 amino acids. Germline V gene lookup returns CDR1 SNHLY and CDR2 FYNNEI. Trimming pared 4 bases from V and 12 bases from J, leaving 16 bases between. CDR3 protein: CASSAETVFWYF. Written as DNA, the CDR3 is TGTGCCAGCAGTGCTGAAACAGTTTTTTGGTACTTC.

The chain couples TRBV7-2 to TRBJ2-7; 10 nucleotides line up with TRBD2. CDR1 is SGHTA and CDR2 is FQGNSA in the germline V gene. The junction had 9 bases not matched to a gene; V was cut back by 5 bases and J by 2 bases. CDR3 length: 16 residues. CDR3 protein: CASSPVFGTSAYEQYF. As DNA, the CDR3 is TGTGCCAGCAGCCCCGTCTTCGGGACTAGCGCCTACGAGCAGTACTTC.

Comments on this clonotype: A clone one base away is much larger, so this may be a read error. The chain combines TRBV3-1 with TRBJ2-3; D not certain. With 2 bases removed from V and 4 bases from J, the gap between germline ends came to 7 bases. Germline loops: CDR1 LGHDT, CDR2 YNNKEL (reference sequence). The CDR3 covers 13 residues. CDR3 DNA sequence: TGTGCCAGCAGCCAACTTAACGCAGATACGCAGTATTTT. This translates into CASSQLNADTQYF.

This clonotype has more than one count but fewer than ten. V is TRBV10-3 and J is TRBJ1-2, with 11 bases aligning to TRBD1. Germline CDR1 reads ENHRY; CDR2 reads SYGVKD. This CDR3 has 13 amino acids. The trim removed 10 bases at V and 1 base at J, leaving 2 bases unmatched. The CDR3 region is CATGTGGNYGYTF. CDR3 in DNA: TGTGCCACCGGGACAGGGGGTAACTATGGCTACACCTTC.

This clonotype was counted once. The chain is built from TRBV5-1 and TRBJ2-1; D uncertain. The CDR3 sequence is 14 residues long. Germline assignment: CDR1 SGHRS and CDR2 YFSETQ. Between the trimmed V and J ends, which lost 0 bases and 7 bases, there was a span of 11 bases. CDR3 sequence: CASSLDGFGNEQFF. CDR3 DNA: TGCGCCAGCAGCTTGGACGGGTTTGGGAATGAGCAGTTCTTC.

The chain recombines TRBV3-1 with TRBJ2-1, with 9 bases identical to TRBD1. V lost 2 bases and J lost 7; bases outside the gene matches: 3. This CDR3 has 14 amino acids. CDR1 LGHDT and CDR2 YNNKEL come from the germline V gene (reference sequence). This CDR3 is CASSQRDRENEQFF. The CDR3 DNA sequence: TGTGCCAGCAGCCAACGGGACAGGGAGAATGAGCAGTTCTTC.

The chain combines TRBV6-5 with TRBJ1-2, with 8 bases aligning to TRBD1. Per the germline V gene, CDR1 is MNHEY and CDR2 is SVGAGI. This CDR3 comprises 15 residues. V was pared by 4 bases and J by 4 bases, with 8 bases of the junction left unmatched. CDR3 loop: CASSSTGTGGYGYTF. The CDR3 DNA sequence: TGTGCCAGCAGTTCAACCGGGACAGGCGGCTATGGCTACACCTTC.